Each of the 17 T cell receptor beta chains below was sequenced from the same sample in a study of T cells in Graves' hyperthyroidism and ophthalmopathy. Amplification of TCR beta CDR3 regions was performed using RNA transcripts as template. The HTBI primer set served for first-round RT-PCR of the TCR CDR3. Using its own MiXCR run on the multiplex PCR reads, TCRdb lists one record per CDR3 protein. The data show over 700,000 distinct CDR3 sequences, with more than 30% seen just once and about 9% held by the top ten. The sample comprised blood. The origin of the receptors is a man in his late teens or twenties with Graves' hyperthyroidism.

This clonotype was seen repeatedly, ten times or more. This chain uses TRBV19 with TRBJ1-1, with 7 bases that match TRBD1. CDR1 and CDR2 (germline): LNHDA, SQIVND (reference sequence). The CDR3 extends over 11 amino acids. V lost 8 bases and J lost 10; bases outside the gene matches: 7. The CDR3 DNA is TGTGCCAGTGTGGGACAGACGGTAGCTTTCTTT. This gives the protein CASVGQTVAFF.

This sequence joins TRBV5-1 and TRBJ2-5; TRBD1 matches 7 bases. V was pared by 4 bases and J by 4 bases, with 7 bases of the junction left unmatched. The CDR3 totals 14 residues. Germline values: CDR1 SGHRS, CDR2 YFSETQ. The DNA of the CDR3 is TGCGCCAGCAGCCTGCCGGGGACAGCAGAGACCCAGTACTTC. It codes for CASSLPGTAETQYF.

This clonotype was recorded once. The chain is built from TRBV12-3 or TRBV12-4 and TRBJ1-1; no reliable D call. Trimming stripped 4 bases from V and 8 bases from J, with 14 bases between. This CDR3 region has 13 residues. The CDR3 is CASSYSMSVEAFF. CDR3 bases: TGTGCCAGCAGTTACTCGATGTCGGTGGAAGCTTTCTTT.

This clonotype was counted at least ten times. The chain uses TRBV7-2 and TRBJ2-7, with D perhaps TRBD1 or TRBD2 (5 bases each). Germline V CDR1 and CDR2: SGHTA, FQGNSA. Trimming pared 5 bases from V and 3 bases from J, leaving 14 bases between. The CDR3 extends over 14 amino acids. For the CDR3, the DNA is TGTGCCAGCAGCCCTCGGGACGGAGGCTACGAGCAGTACTTC. Translation gives CASSPRDGGYEQYF.

V usage is TRBV12-3 or TRBV12-4 and J usage is TRBJ1-2; D call uncertain. The CDR3 is made up of 15 amino acids. V gave up 0 bases and J gave up 3 bases, with 11 bases separating them. For the CDR3, the DNA is TGTGCCAGCAGTTTAGCACCTGGACGGGACTATGGCTACACCTTC. It is translated as CASSLAPGRDYGYTF.

This clonotype was counted at least ten times. The chain combines TRBV20-1 with TRBJ1-4, with D possibly being TRBD1 (5 bases). V gave up 5 bases and J gave up 7 bases, with 14 bases separating them. Germline V gene sequence: CDR1 DFQATT, CDR2 SNEGSKA (reference sequence). This CDR3 contains 13 residues. The CDR3 reads CSAVAGGGEKLFF. The CDR3 region has the DNA TGCAGTGCTGTAGCGGGGGGTGGTGAAAAACTGTTTTTT.

With regard to this clonotype: One base away lies a much larger clone, so this may be a sequencing read error. J is TRBJ2-6 and V is TRBV20-1; the D gene is possibly TRBD1 (5 bases). In germline, CDR1 is DFQATT, CDR2 SNEGSKA (reference sequence). The V end lost 4 bases, the J end lost 2 bases, and 9 bases lay between the germline ends. The length of the CDR3 is 14 residues. The CDR3 region is CSATDSTGANVLTF. The CDR3 coding sequence is TGCAGTGCTACAGACAGCACTGGGGCCAACGTCCTGACTTTC.

The table lists this clonotype with a few counts. This chain links TRBV5-4 with TRBJ2-5, with 8 bases lining up with TRBD2. The CDR3 is 14 amino acids. The germline V gene encodes CDR1 SGHNT and CDR2 YYREEE (reference sequence). The ends lost 2 bases at V and 5 bases at J; junction bases unmatched: 5. CDR3 sequence (DNA): TGTGCCAGCAGCTTCGGGGGGGACCTGGAGACCCAGTACTTC. Protein sequence: CASSFGGDLETQYF.

This rearrangement joins TRBV5-6 to TRBJ1-5, with 12 bases fitting TRBD1. Germline-derived CDR1 and CDR2 are SGHDT and YYEEEE. The J segment lost 7 bases and the V segment lost 3 bases, leaving 8 bases of the junction unmatched. The CDR3 is 16 residues long. This CDR3 is CASSWRDRGHEQPQHF. The CDR3 DNA reads TGTGCCAGCAGCTGGAGGGACAGGGGGCATGAACAGCCCCAGCATTTT.

This clonotype has more than one count but fewer than ten. The chain carries TRBV7-9 and TRBJ2-7; D not certain. Germline lookup yields CDR1 SEHNR and CDR2 FQNEAQ (reference sequence). The CDR3 runs to 13 residues. Trimming took off 5 bases at V and 4 bases at J, with 12 bases between the two ends. CDR3 in DNA: TGTGCCAGCAGCCTCCCCCCAGCTTACGAGCAGTACTTC. Translated, it gives CASSLPPAYEQYF.

The chain carries TRBV7-3 and TRBJ2-7; D uncertain. The CDR3 sequence is 13 residues long. Germline V gives CDR1 SGHTA, CDR2 FQGTGA. Trimming removed 6 bases at V and 6 bases at J, with 15 bases between. The CDR3 DNA follows: TGTGCCAGCAGTTACTCAGCCATCGGCGAGCAGTACTTC. This encodes CASSYSAIGEQYF.

This clonotype was found a few times. The junction departs from the called germline gene at one end, perhaps through a read error. The chain links TRBV7-2 to TRBJ1-1; D not certain. The CDR3 length is 15 residues. Germline values: CDR1 SGHTA, CDR2 FQGNSA. The CDR3 spells CANSLETGWSTEAFF. For the CDR3, the DNA is TGTGCCAACAGCTTAGAGACGGGTTGGAGCACTGAAGCTTTCTTT.

This clonotype occurred many times. The V and J genes are TRBV24-1 and TRBJ2-7; D possibly corresponds to TRBD1 (6 bases). The CDR3 is 14 amino acids. The germline V gene encodes CDR1 KGHDR and CDR2 SFDVKD. Trimming stripped 7 bases from V and 3 bases from J, with 15 bases between. CDR3 DNA: TGTGCCACCAGCGGGGACAACTCGGACTACGAGCAGTACTTC. Translated, it gives CATSGDNSDYEQYF.

V is TRBV6-6 and J is TRBJ1-4; D is uncertain. This CDR3 comprises 13 residues. Germline V gives CDR1 MNHNY, CDR2 SVGAGI (reference sequence). V was shortened by 2 bases and J by 8 bases, with 9 bases between the two germline ends. In DNA, the CDR3 is TGTGCCAGCAGTTACGCCGGGAGGGAAAAACTGTTTTTT. Its translation is CASSYAGREKLFF.

The DNA for the CDR3 is TGCGCCAGCAGCCAAGGGTTAGGGCCCACTGAAGCTTTCTTT. Its protein is CASSQGLGPTEAFF. The rearrangement uses TRBV4-1 and TRBJ1-1; D gene unclear. Germline CDR1 MGHRA, CDR2 YSYEKL. The CDR3 runs to 14 residues. V was cut by 1 base and J by 4 bases, with 10 bases left in between.

The J gene is TRBJ2-7, the V gene TRBV7-9, with D tentatively TRBD1 (5 bases). CDR3 size: 15 residues. Trimming removed 4 bases from V and 2 bases from J, with 15 bases in between. The germline gives CDR1 SEHNR, CDR2 FQNEAQ (reference sequence). CDR3: CASSSPIDSPYEQYF. The CDR3, as DNA: TGTGCCAGCAGCTCGCCGATAGACAGTCCCTACGAGCAGTACTTC.

There are many counts of this clonotype. The gene calls are TRBV5-1 and TRBJ1-6, with no clear D. Germline CDR1 SGHRS, CDR2 YFSETQ. This CDR3 has 15 residues. Trimming cost V 2 bases and J 0 bases, with 6 bases left between them. The CDR3, as DNA: TGCGCCAGCAGCTTCGAGAGCTCCTATAATTCACCCCTCCACTTT. Protein product: CASSFESSYNSPLHF.